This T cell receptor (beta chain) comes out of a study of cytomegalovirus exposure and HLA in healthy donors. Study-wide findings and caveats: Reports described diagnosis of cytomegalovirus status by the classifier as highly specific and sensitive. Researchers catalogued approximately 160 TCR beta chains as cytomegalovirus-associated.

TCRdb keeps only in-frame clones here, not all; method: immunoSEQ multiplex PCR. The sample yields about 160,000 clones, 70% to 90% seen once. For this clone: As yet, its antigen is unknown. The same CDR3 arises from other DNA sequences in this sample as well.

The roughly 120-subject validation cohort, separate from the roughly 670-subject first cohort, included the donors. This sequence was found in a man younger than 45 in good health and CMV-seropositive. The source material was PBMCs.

The CDR3: CAWSDRGGQPQHF. The CDR3 region has the DNA TGTGCCTGGAGTGACAGGGGAGGTCAGCCCCAGCATTTT. The chain employs TRBV30 and TRBJ1-5; TRBD1 matches 7 bases. This CDR3 has 13 amino acids. Germline V gene sequence: CDR1 GTSNPN, CDR2 SVGIG (reference sequence). V dropped 1 base and J dropped 6; count of bases not matched to a gene: 3.